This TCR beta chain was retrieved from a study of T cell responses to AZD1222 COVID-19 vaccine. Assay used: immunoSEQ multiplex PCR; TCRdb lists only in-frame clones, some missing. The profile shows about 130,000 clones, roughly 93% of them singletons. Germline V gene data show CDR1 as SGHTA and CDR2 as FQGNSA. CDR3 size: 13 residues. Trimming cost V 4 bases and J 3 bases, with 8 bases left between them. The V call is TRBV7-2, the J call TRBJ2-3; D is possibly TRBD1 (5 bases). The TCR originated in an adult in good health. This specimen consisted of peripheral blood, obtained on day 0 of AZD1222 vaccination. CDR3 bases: TGTGCCAGCAGCTCCCAGGGTACAGATACGCAGTATTTT. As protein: CASSSQGTDTQYF.